This TCR beta chain was obtained from a study of graft-versus-host responses after intestinal transplantation. A remark on this clone: No antigen is known for it.

The study's findings and limits: GvH clones were found in recipient marrow; some appeared first in ileum or blood.

Assay: immunoSEQ multiplex PCR; the TCRdb copy retains only in-frame clones and omits some. The table includes approximately 20,000 clones, under 75% detected once. Per the germline V gene, CDR1 is SGHTA and CDR2 is FQGTGA. The CDR3 has 17 amino acids. The V segment lost 2 bases and the J segment 0 bases; nucleotides outside the gene matches: 5. Graft tissue was processed to release intraepithelial and lamina propria lymphocytes. This TCR was sampled from a human patient who received an intestinal transplant, so some T cells may come from the graft donor. The gene calls are TRBV7-3 and TRBJ2-1, with 9 bases identical to TRBD2. Sequenced here: ileum tissue, sampled roughly three weeks after intestinal transplant. The CDR3 here is CASSLAGGRSSYNEQFF. DNA for the CDR3: TGTGCCAGCAGCTTAGCGGGGGGGCGCAGCTCCTACAATGAGCAGTTCTTC.